Described below is a single T cell receptor (beta chain) sequence and its context. Some clones are missing from TCRdb's copy, which holds only in-frame ones; the method was immunoSEQ multiplex PCR. The sample records about 93,000 clones, 80% to 90% being singletons. The source of the sample is a study of T cell responses to AZD1222 COVID-19 vaccine. Germline CDR1 and CDR2: SGHRS and YFSETQ. The V segment lost 4 bases and the J segment 2 bases; nucleotides outside the gene matches: 5. CDR3 size: 14 residues. The chain recombines TRBV5-1 with TRBJ2-5; 7 positions agree with TRBD1. This receptor was taken from an adult in good health. The source was peripheral blood, collected on day 0 of AZD1222 vaccination. The DNA for the CDR3 is TGCGCCAGCAGCCTACGGGACAGTCAAGAGACCCAGTACTTC. Residues: CASSLRDSQETQYF.